This section outlines one T cell receptor beta chain sequence together with its context. The data were taken from a study of OX40 agonist ivuxolimab in advanced cancers. Clones were read by immunoSEQ multiplex PCR, and TCRdb kept only the in-frame ones, dropping some. The data contain around 83,000 clones, less than 95% of them singletons. Trimming shortened V by 11 bases and J by 6 bases, and 19 bases separated the two germline ends. The length of the CDR3 is 13 residues. From germline, CDR1 is ENHRY and CDR2 SYGVKD. The material sequenced was CD4+ or CD8+ T cells sorted from blood, taken in a trial of the OX40 agonist ivuxolimab. The receptor's source is an adult with an advanced solid tumor such as melanoma, head and neck, liver or kidney cancer. The chain employs TRBV10-3 and TRBJ1-1; D is possibly TRBD1 (6 bases). As DNA, the CDR3 is TGTGCCGCGTCCTCCCGACAGGTCTCTGAAGCTTTCTTT. Protein sequence: CAASSRQVSEAFF.